The clone carrying this TCR beta chain was seen only once. The data derive from a study of blood T cell repertoires in COVID-19. Study as a whole: The origin of the acute and convalescent COVID-19 samples was the United States, Italy and Spain. PBMCs, B-cell-depleted T cells, or T cells provided the cDNA or gDNA that made up the material.

Per the study methods: Estimation of nucleated cell counts relied on the amplification of reference gene primers. Data came from immunoSEQ multiplex PCR; TCRdb stores just in-frame clones and leaves some out. That table supplies the V and J calls and clone size; D and trimming were determined from the DNA. The sample carries hundreds of thousands of clones, roughly 88% recorded once. Germline V lookup: CDR1 LGHDT, CDR2 YNNKEL (reference sequence). With 4 bases removed from V and 9 bases from J, the gap between germline ends came to 25 bases. The CDR3 is made up of 18 amino acids. This sequence was found in a woman younger than 45 with active or convalescent COVID-19. The chain has TRBV3-1 (or the pseudogene TRBV3-2) and TRBJ1-6, with D possibly TRBD1 on 5 matching bases. Sequencing was performed on peripheral blood. CDR3 DNA: TGTGCCAGCAGCCGACATTCCCGGGAACCCTCCGGGGGTTCACCCCTCCACTTT. Translated: CASSRHSREPSGGSPLHF.